Given below is one T cell receptor (beta chain) in context. The CDR3 ends on some other residue instead of the conserved phenylalanine or tryptophan, so this is likely a read error. This record belongs to a study of tumor and adjacent non-tumor tissue in lung cancer. Three rounds of nested PCR, following a modified ARM-PCR protocol, produced the TCRbeta library. TCRdb redid the calling of the multiplex PCR reads with MiXCR, one entry per CDR3 protein. The sample yields 52,000 or so distinct CDR3 sequences, about 80% seen once. The template was RNA from unsorted bulk tissue. More than 3 cm separated this lung sample from the edge of the tumor. Chemotherapy-naive patients with new lung cancer underwent thoracic surgery in China, August–late 2014. Sequencing input: distant non-tumor lung tissue. This clonotype was obtained from a woman aged 60-75 years with non-small cell lung cancer.

In DNA form, the CDR3 reads TGTGCCAGCAGGTCACTTGCAGCTAATGAAAAACTGTTTTCT. The encoded protein is CASRSLAANEKLFS. V and J are TRBV6-5 and TRBJ1-4, with no clear D. Trimming took off 6 bases at V and 3 bases at J, with 11 bases between the two ends. CDR1 and CDR2 from the germline V gene are MNHEY and SVGAGI. CDR3 length: 14 residues.